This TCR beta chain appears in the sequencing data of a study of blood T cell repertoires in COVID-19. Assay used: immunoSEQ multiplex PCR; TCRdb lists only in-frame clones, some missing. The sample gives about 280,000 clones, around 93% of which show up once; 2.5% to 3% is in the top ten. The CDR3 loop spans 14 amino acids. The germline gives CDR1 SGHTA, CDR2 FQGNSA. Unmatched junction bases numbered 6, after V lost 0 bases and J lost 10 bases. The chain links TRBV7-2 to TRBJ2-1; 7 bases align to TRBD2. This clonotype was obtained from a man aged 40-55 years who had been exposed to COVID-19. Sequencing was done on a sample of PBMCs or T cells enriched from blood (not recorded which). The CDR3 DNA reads TGTGCCAGCAGCTTAGCGGGGAGGGCGGCCGAGCAGTTCTTC. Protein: CASSLAGRAAEQFF.